This T cell receptor (beta chain) comes out of a study of T cells after yellow fever vaccination. This clonotype turned up a few times. Its matching antigen is unknown. Study results and limitations: The study noted that FACS-sorted repertoires could contain abundant clonotypes contaminating from the bulk population. A secondary response was less intense yet reached its peak sooner, at day 5 versus 15. Primary-vaccination clones mostly resurfaced post-booster (roughly 97% CD4, about 87% CD8).

V shed 2 bases, J shed 10 bases, and the junction held 3 bases outside the gene matches. This CDR3 is built from 14 residues. From germline, CDR1 is SGHTA and CDR2 FQGNSA. UMIs and a universal primer site were added when TCR cDNA was made by 5'RACE template switching. TCRdb fed the 5' RACE reads into MiXCR, producing one record per CDR3 protein. This repertoire shows approximately 580,000 distinct CDR3 sequences, about 17% found once; its top ten account for approximately 15%. The chain is built from TRBV7-2 and TRBJ1-6; 9 nucleotides line up with TRBD1. The clonotype comes from a man aged 18-30 years who received the YFV17D yellow fever vaccine. Material: PBMCs, obtained around 5 days after the first yellow fever vaccination. CDR3 sequence reads: CASSLRQGDSPLHF. CDR3 bases: TGTGCCAGCAGCTTACGACAGGGGGACTCACCCCTCCACTTT.